These T cell receptor beta chains were read from a single sample in a study of vaccination effects on CD4 cells after COVID-19. Profiling relied on immunoSEQ multiplex PCR, and the TCRdb table lists in-frame clones only, not all of them. The table lists 60,000 to 75,000 clones, over 60% of them singletons. These receptors are not linked to any known antigen. The sample consisted of CD4+ T cells from PBMCs cultured with HIV peptides, taken before COVID-19 vaccination. These TCRs come from a human donor who had a prior SARS-CoV-2 infection. Both conserved end residues are part of each CDR3. Fields, in order: clone size, V gene, D gene, J gene, CDR3 protein, CDR3 DNA. D genes are given only for firm matches. Some rows mark clone size as missing; the rest say once, few, many or name a class of expanded clone.

NA	TRBV6-6	NA	TRBJ1-6	CASSYSRVQNSPLHF	TGTGCCAGCAGTTACAGCAGGGTTCAGAATTCACCCCTCCACTTT
NA	TRBV18	TRBD1	TRBJ2-1	CASYRDRGLPNNEQFF	TGTGCCAGCTACAGGGACAGGGGGCTTCCCAACAATGAGCAGTTCTTC
once	TRBV11-3	NA	TRBJ2-1	CASSLGTAANNEQFF	TGTGCCAGCAGCTTAGGGACAGCAGCGAACAATGAGCAGTTCTTC
NA	TRBV18	NA	TRBJ1-2	CASSPSPTVDYGYTF	TGTGCCAGCTCACCATCCCCTACAGTAGACTATGGCTACACCTTC
few	TRBV7-9	NA	TRBJ1-1	CASSLGTEAFF	TGTGCCAGCAGCTTGGGCACTGAAGCTTTCTTT
NA	TRBV11-3	NA	TRBJ2-1	CASSSPAYNEQFF	TGTGCCAGCAGCTCCCCAGCGTATAATGAGCAGTTCTTC
NA	TRBV5-1	TRBD2	TRBJ2-2	CASSPRAGGPTGELFF	TGCGCCAGCAGCCCCCGGGCGGGAGGGCCCACCGGGGAGCTGTTTTTT
NA	TRBV6-1	TRBD1	TRBJ2-3	CASSAATGGGTDTQYF	TGTGCCAGCAGTGCGGCGACAGGGGGCGGCACAGATACGCAGTATTTT
NA	TRBV6-9	NA	TRBJ2-4	CASSYGSLAKNIQYF	TGTGCCAGCAGTTATGGCAGTCTAGCCAAAAACATTCAGTACTTC
many	TRBV7-9	TRBD1	TRBJ1-3	CASSIGQGLSGNTIYF	TGTGCCAGCAGCATCGGACAGGGACTCTCTGGAAACACCATATATTTT
NA	TRBV30	NA	TRBJ2-3	CAWSSPTDTQYF	TGTGCCTGGAGTAGTCCTACAGATACGCAGTATTTT
once	TRBV10-3	NA	TRBJ1-5	CAIAGLDGQPQHF	TGTGCCATCGCAGGGTTGGATGGTCAGCCCCAGCATTTT
NA	TRBV9	TRBD2	TRBJ2-1	CASRGGGNNEQFF	TGTGCCAGCAGGGGCGGGGGGAACAATGAGCAGTTCTTC
NA	TRBV7-2	TRBD2	TRBJ2-7	CASSLKWRPAGGVEQYF	TGTGCCAGCAGCCTAAAGTGGCGGCCAGCGGGAGGAGTCGAGCAGTACTTC
NA	TRBV7-9	TRBD2	TRBJ2-1	CASSPLTGLAGYNEQFF	TGTGCCAGCAGCCCGCTTACCGGACTAGCGGGCTACAATGAGCAGTTCTTC
NA	TRBV7-2	TRBD1	TRBJ2-7	CASSLDRDSYEQYF	TGTGCCAGCAGCCTGGACAGGGACTCCTACGAGCAGTACTTC
NA	TRBV5-1	NA	TRBJ2-3	CASRSPGATSTDTQYF	TGCGCCAGCAGGAGCCCCGGGGCAACTAGCACAGATACGCAGTATTTT
NA	TRBV2	NA	TRBJ1-5	CASSEAGRGQPQHF	TGTGCCAGCAGTGAAGCGGGGCGGGGGCAGCCCCAGCATTTT
few	TRBV7-3	NA	TRBJ2-3	CASSSGSASTDTQYF	TGTGCCAGCAGCTCAGGGAGCGCTAGCACAGATACGCAGTATTTT
NA	TRBV6-2/TRBV6-3	TRBD2	TRBJ2-5	CASSYASGGPQETQYF	TGTGCCAGCAGTTACGCTAGCGGGGGACCCCAAGAGACCCAGTACTTC